This T cell receptor (beta chain) came from a study of cytomegalovirus exposure and HLA in healthy donors. Study conclusions and caveats: Later, an analysis showed that TCR beta chains associated with HLA were more clonally expanded than others that were equally common.

The CDR3 runs 16 residues. The germline V gene has CDR1 PRHDT and CDR2 FYEKMQ (reference sequence). The V gene lost 5 bases and the J gene lost 0 bases, with 16 bases spanning the gap. It was with 60 Vbeta and 13 Jbeta primers that the PCR ran. Sequencing was performed with immunoSEQ multiplex PCR; in TCRdb, only in-frame clones are kept and a portion is missing. Here the sample spans 200,000 to 250,000 clones, approximately 83% being singletons. This clone has only a few counts. The antigen is unknown. Sequenced sample: PBMCs. The chain joins TRBV13 to TRBJ1-2; D perhaps matches TRBD1 (6 bases). This TCR was recovered from a boy aged 2 to 10 in good health and CMV-seronegative. The CDR3 loop reads CASSPPWDTSNYGYTF. The CDR3 nucleotides are TGTGCCAGCAGCCCACCATGGGACACCTCTAACTATGGCTACACCTTC.